A selection of T cell receptor beta chains follows, all from one sample in a study of monozygotic twins with inflammatory bowel disease. TCRdb reprocessed the 5' RACE reads and stores each CDR3 protein as one record, lacking DNA. The sample totals around 210,000 distinct CDR3 sequences. Sequenced: blood. These receptors all come from a human donor with ulcerative colitis or Crohn's disease, or a healthy co-twin of an affected twin (not recorded which). CDR3s include the opening cysteine and the closing phenylalanine or tryptophan.

j_gene,v_gene,CDR3aa
TRBJ2-1,TRBV11-2,CASSSLKVSGGVPNEQFF
TRBJ1-6,TRBV12-3/TRBV12-4,CASSYHIGGGNGNSPLHF
TRBJ2-2,TRBV25-1,CASTTGAGELFF
TRBJ1-1,TRBV12-3/TRBV12-4,CASSWDMKFTEAFF
TRBJ2-2,TRBV19,CASSMVGAANTGELFF
TRBJ1-6,TRBV7-2,CASSLVWYNSPLHF
TRBJ1-1,TRBV4-2,CASSQDQKFTEAFF
TRBJ1-4,TRBV7-2,CASSLGQTSNEKLFF
TRBJ2-2,TRBV4-2,CASSRLGTSATGELFF
TRBJ2-7,TRBV7-2,CASSPGLAVVSYEQYF
TRBJ1-6,TRBV10-3,CAISESLGGSRDNSPLHF
TRBJ1-5,TRBV5-3,CARSDREGNQPQHF
TRBJ1-1,TRBV29-1,CSVAPPGPEAFF
TRBJ2-2,TRBV9,CASSVGGSGELFF
TRBJ2-7,TRBV7-7,CASSLGTGFSYEQYF
TRBJ2-7,TRBV6-1,CASSPPLLPDEQYF
TRBJ1-1,TRBV12-3/TRBV12-4,CASSFRPISEAFF
TRBJ1-2,TRBV6-1,CASSTTQRLRGKNYGYTF
TRBJ1-2,TRBV2,CASSGTGNNYGYTF